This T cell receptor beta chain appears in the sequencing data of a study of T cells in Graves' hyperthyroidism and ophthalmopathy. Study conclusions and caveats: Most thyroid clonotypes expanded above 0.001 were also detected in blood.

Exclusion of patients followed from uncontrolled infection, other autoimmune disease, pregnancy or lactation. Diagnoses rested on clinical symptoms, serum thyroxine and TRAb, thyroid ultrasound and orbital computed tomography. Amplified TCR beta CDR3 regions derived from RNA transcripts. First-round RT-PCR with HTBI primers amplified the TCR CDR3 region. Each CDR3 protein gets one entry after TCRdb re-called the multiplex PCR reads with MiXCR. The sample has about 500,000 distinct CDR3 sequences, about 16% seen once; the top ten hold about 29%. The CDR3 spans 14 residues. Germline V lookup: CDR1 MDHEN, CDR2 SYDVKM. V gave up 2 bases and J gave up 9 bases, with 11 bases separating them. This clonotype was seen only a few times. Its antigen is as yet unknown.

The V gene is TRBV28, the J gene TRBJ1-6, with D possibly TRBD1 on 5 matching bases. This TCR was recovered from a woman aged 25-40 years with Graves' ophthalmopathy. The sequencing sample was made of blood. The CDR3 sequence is CASSLVDGGSPLHF. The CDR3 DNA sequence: TGTGCCAGCAGTTTAGTGGACGGGGGTTCACCCCTCCACTTT.